The following is a T cell receptor (beta chain) sequence with its context. The sample belongs to a study of blood T cell repertoires in COVID-19. How the authors handled the data: Reference gene primer amplification gave estimated nucleated cell counts. Sequencing was performed with immunoSEQ multiplex PCR; in TCRdb, only in-frame clones are kept and a portion is missing. V and J calls and clone size are as listed in that table; D and trimming were resolved from the DNA. This table has roughly 120,000 clones, less than 90% appearing once. The CDR3 extends over 15 amino acids. CDR1 is SGHRS, CDR2 YFSETQ, per germline. V shed 3 bases and J 5 bases; nucleotides not matched to a gene: 7.

The sample taken for sequencing was peripheral blood. The chain carries TRBV5-1 and TRBJ2-3, with TRBD2 identical over 9 bases. The sequence came from a man at least 80 years old with acute or convalescent COVID-19. CDR3 nucleotides: TGCGCCAGCAGCTCAGCTAGCGGGGTGGGAGATACGCAGTATTTT. It yields the protein CASSSASGVGDTQYF.